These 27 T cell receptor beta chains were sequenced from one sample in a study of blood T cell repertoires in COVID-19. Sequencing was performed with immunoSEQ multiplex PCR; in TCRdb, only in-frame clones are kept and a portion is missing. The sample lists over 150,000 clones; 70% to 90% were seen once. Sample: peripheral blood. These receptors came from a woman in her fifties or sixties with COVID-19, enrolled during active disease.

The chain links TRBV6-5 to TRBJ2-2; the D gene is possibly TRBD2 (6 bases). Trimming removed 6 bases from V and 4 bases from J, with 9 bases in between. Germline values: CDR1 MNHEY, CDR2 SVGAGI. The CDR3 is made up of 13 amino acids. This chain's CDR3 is CASSGTSTGELFF. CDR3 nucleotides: TGTGCCAGCAGCGGGACTTCCACCGGGGAGCTGTTTTTT.

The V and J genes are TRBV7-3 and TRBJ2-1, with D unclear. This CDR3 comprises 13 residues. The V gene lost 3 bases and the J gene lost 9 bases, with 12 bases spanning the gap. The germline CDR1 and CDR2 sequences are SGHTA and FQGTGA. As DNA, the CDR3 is TGTGCCAGCAGCTTGGCGGCATCTGGTGAGCAGTTCTTC. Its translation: CASSLAASGEQFF. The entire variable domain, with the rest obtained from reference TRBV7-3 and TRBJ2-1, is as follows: GAGVSQTPSNKVTEKGKYVELRCDPISGHTALYWYRQSLGQGPEFLIYFQGTGAADDSGLPNDRFFAVRPEGSVSTLKIQRTERGDSAVYLCASSLAASGEQFFGPGTRLTVL.

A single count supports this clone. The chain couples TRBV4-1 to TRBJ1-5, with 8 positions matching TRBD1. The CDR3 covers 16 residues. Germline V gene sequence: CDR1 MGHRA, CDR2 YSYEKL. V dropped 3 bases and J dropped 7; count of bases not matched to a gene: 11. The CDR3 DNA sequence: TGCGCCAGCAGCCACACGGGACAGGCAGGGAGCCAGCCCCAGCATTTT. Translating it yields CASSHTGQAGSQPQHF.

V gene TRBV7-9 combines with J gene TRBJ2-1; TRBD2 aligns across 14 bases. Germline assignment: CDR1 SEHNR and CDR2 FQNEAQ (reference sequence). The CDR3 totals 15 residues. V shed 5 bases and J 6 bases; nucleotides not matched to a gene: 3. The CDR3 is CASSRLAGGLNEQFF. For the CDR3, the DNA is TGTGCCAGCAGCCGACTAGCGGGGGGGCTCAATGAGCAGTTCTTC.

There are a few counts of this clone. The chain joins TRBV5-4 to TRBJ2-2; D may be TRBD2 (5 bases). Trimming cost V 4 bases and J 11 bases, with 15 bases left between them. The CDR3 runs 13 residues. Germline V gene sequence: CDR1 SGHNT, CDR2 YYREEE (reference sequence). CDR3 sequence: CASSGQPEVELFF. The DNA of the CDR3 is TGTGCCAGCAGCGGGCAACCGGAGGTAGAGCTGTTTTTT.

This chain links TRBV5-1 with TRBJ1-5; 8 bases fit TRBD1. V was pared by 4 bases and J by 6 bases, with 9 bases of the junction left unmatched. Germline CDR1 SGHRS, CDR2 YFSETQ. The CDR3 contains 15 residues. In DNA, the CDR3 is TGCGCCAGCAGCCTCGGACAGGGAACGCTTCAGCCCCAGCATTTT. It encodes CASSLGQGTLQPQHF.

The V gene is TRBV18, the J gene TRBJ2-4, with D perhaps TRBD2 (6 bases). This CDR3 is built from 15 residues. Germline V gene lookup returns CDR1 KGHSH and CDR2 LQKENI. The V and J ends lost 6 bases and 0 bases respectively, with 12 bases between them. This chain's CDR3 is CASSLERVAKNIQYF. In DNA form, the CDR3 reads TGTGCCAGCTCCCTCGAGCGGGTAGCCAAAAACATTCAGTACTTC.

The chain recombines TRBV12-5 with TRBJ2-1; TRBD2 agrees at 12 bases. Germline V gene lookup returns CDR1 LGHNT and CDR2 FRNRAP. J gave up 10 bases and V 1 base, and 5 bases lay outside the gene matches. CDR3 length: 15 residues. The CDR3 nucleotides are TGTGCTAGTGGTTTGGGGCTAGCGGGAGGGAGGGAGCAGTTCTTC. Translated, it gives CASGLGLAGGREQFF.

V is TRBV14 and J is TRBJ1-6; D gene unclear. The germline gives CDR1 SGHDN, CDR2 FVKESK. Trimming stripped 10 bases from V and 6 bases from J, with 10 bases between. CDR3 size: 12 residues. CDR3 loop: CATGGLNSPLHF. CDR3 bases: TGTGCCACTGGTGGACTTAATTCACCCCTCCACTTT.

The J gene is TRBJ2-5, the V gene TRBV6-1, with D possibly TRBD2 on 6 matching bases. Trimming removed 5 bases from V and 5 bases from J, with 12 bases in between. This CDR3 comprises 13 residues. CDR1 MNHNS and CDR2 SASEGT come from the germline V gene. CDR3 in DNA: TGTGCCAGCAGTTTGGGGGGAATGGAGACCCAGTACTTC. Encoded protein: CASSLGGMETQYF.

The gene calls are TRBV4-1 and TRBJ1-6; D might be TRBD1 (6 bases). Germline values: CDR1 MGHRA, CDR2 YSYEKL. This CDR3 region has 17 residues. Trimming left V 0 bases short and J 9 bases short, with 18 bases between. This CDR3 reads CASSQDRGAGVGSPLHF. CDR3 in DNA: TGCGCCAGCAGCCAAGATCGGGGGGCCGGGGTAGGTTCACCCCTCCACTTT.

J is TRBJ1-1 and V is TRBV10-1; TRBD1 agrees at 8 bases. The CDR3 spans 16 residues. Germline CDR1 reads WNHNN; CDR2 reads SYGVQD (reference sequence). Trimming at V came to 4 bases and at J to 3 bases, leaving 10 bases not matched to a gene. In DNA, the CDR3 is TGCGCCAGCAGTGGTGTAATTGGACAGGGATACACTGAAGCTTTCTTT. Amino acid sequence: CASSGVIGQGYTEAFF.

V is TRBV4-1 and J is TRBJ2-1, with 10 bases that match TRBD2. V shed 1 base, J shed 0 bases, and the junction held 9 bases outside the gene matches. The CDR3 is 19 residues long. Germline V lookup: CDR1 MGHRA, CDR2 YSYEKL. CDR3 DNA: TGCGCCAGCAGCCAAGTGTGGTCTAGCGGGAGTAGCTCCTACAATGAGCAGTTCTTC. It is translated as CASSQVWSSGSSSYNEQFF.

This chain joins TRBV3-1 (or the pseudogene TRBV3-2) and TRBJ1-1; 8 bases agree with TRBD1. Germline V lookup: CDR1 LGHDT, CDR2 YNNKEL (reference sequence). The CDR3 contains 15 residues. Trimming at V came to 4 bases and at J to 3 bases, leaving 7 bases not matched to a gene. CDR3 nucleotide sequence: TGTGCCAGCAGCCGATTTCTACAGGGGGACACTGAAGCTTTCTTT. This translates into CASSRFLQGDTEAFF.

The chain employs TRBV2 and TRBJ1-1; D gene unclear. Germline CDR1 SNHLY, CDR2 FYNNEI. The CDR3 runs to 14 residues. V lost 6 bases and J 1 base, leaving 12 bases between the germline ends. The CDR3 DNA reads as TGTGCCAGCAGGGACCCGGGAGGGAACACTGAAGCTTTCTTT. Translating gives CASRDPGGNTEAFF.

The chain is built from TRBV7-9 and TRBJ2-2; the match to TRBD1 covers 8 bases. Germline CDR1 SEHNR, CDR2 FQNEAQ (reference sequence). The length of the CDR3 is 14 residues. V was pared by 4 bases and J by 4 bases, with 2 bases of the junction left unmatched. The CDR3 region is CASSWTGITGELFF. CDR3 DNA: TGTGCCAGCAGCTGGACAGGGATCACCGGGGAGCTGTTTTTT.

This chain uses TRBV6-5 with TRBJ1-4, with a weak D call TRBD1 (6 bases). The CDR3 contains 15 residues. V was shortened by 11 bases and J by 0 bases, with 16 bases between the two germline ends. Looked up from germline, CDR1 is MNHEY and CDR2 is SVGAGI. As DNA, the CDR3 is TGTGCCGCCCGAGGAGGGGGGGCAACTAATGAAAAACTGTTTTTT. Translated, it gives CAARGGGATNEKLFF.

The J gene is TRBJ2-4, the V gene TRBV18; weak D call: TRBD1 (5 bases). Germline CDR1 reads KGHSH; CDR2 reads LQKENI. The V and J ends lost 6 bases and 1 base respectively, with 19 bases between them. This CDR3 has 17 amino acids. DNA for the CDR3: TGTGCCAGCTCTCAAACTCAGGGTGGCTTGGCCAAAAACATTCAGTACTTC. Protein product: CASSQTQGGLAKNIQYF.

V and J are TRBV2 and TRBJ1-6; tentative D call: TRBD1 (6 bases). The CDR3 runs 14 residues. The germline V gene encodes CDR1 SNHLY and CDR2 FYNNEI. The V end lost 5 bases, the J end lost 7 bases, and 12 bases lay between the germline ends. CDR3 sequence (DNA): TGTGCCAGCAGTTTGGACAGTGGAAATTCACCCCTCCACTTT. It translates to CASSLDSGNSPLHF.

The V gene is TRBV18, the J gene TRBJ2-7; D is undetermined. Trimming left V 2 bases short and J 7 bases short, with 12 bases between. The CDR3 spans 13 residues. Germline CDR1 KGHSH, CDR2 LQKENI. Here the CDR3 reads CASSPDIVAEQYF. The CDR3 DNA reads TGTGCCAGCTCACCAGACATTGTTGCAGAGCAGTACTTC.

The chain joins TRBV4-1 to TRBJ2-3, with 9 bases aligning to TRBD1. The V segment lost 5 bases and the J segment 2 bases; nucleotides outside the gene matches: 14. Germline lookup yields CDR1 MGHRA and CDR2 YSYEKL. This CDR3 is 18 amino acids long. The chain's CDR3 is CASSGPGQGLWSTDTQYF. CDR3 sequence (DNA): TGCGCCAGCAGCGGACCGGGACAGGGTTTATGGTCCACAGATACGCAGTATTTT.

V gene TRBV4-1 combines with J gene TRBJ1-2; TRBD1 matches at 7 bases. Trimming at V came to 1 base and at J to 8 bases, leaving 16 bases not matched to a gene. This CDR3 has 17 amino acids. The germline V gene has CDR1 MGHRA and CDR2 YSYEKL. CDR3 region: CASSQGTSHRGLSGYTF. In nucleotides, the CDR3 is TGCGCCAGCAGCCAAGGGACCTCCCACAGGGGCTTGTCGGGCTACACCTTC.

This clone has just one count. The CDR3 spells CASSVIGSPEAFF. The DNA for the CDR3 is TGTGCCAGCAGCGTAATAGGGAGCCCTGAAGCTTTCTTT. The genes are TRBV9 and TRBJ1-1; D gene ambiguous. CDR3 size: 13 residues. Looked up from germline, CDR1 is SGDLS and CDR2 is YYNGEE. The V and J ends lost 1 base and 6 bases respectively, with 10 bases between them.

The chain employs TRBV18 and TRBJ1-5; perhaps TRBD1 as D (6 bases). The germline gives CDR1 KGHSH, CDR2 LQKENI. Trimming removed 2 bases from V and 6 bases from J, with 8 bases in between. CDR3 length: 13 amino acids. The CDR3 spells CASSPTGSQPQHF. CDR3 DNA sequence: TGTGCCAGCTCACCAACAGGGAGTCAGCCCCAGCATTTT. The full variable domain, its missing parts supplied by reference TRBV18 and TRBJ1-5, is NAGVMQNPRHLVRRRGQEARLRCSPMKGHSHVYWYRQLPEEGLKFMVYLQKENIIDESGMPKERFSAEFPKEGPSILRIQQVVRGDSAAYFCASSPTGSQPQHFGDGTRLSIL.

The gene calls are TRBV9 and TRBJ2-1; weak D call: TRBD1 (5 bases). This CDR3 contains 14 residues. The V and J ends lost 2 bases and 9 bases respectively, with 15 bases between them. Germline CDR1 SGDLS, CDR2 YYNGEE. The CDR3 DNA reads TGTGCCAGCAGCGTTAGTACCAGGGCCGGTGAGCAGTTCTTC. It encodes CASSVSTRAGEQFF. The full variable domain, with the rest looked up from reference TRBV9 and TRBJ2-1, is DSGVTQTPKHLITATGQRVTLRCSPRSGDLSVYWYQQSLDQGLQFLIQYYNGEERAKGNILERFSAQQFPDLHSELNLSSLELGDSALYFCASSVSTRAGEQFFGPGTRLTVL.

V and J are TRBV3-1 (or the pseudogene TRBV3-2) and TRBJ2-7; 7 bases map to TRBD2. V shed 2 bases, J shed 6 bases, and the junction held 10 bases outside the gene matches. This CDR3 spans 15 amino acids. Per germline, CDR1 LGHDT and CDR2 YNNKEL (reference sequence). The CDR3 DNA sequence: TGTGCCAGCAGCCAATTTAGCGGGCCAGGCGGCGAGCAGTACTTC. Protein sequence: CASSQFSGPGGEQYF.

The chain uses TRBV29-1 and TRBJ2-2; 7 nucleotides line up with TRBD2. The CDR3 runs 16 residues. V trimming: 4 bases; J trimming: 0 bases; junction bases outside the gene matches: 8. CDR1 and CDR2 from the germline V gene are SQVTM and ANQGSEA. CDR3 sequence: CSVVLWAGANTGELFF. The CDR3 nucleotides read TGCAGCGTTGTCCTTTGGGCGGGGGCGAACACCGGGGAGCTGTTTTTT.